This is a list of T cell receptor beta chains from one sample in a study of blood T cell repertoires in COVID-19. Sequenced by immunoSEQ multiplex PCR; TCRdb stores in-frame clones only, minus some. Of roughly 100,000 clones listed, approximately 80% are singletons. Sequencing used peripheral blood. These receptors all stem from a woman of 80 years or more with acute or convalescent COVID-19. CDR3s include the opening cysteine and the closing phenylalanine or tryptophan. A D gene is named only where the DNA matches it firmly. A row's size may be missing; if present it is once, few, many or a size class.

v_gene,abundance,d_gene,j_gene,CDR3aa,CDR3nt
TRBV2,.,.,TRBJ2-3,CASSEFWTITDTQYF,TGTGCCAGCAGTGAATTTTGGACTATCACAGATACGCAGTATTTT
TRBV28,.,TRBD2,TRBJ2-4,CASTLAGMGIQYF,TGTGCCAGCACCTTAGCGGGAATGGGCATTCAGTACTTC
TRBV6-5,once,.,TRBJ2-1,CASSYSRETNEQFF,TGTGCCAGCAGTTACTCACGGGAGACGAATGAGCAGTTCTTC
TRBV5-4,.,.,TRBJ1-1,CASSLGLGASTEAFF,TGTGCCAGCAGCTTGGGGTTGGGGGCAAGCACTGAAGCTTTCTTT
TRBV23-1,few,TRBD2,TRBJ2-7,CASSQSDLAGNYEQYF,TGCGCCAGCAGTCAATCCGATCTAGCGGGGAACTACGAGCAGTACTTC
TRBV3-1/TRBV3-2,few,.,TRBJ2-3,CASASSGTDTQYF,TGTGCCAGCGCCTCTTCAGGCACAGATACGCAGTATTTT
TRBV12-5,.,TRBD2,TRBJ2-1,CASGFSGLAGAGEQFF,TGTGCTAGTGGTTTCTCCGGGCTAGCGGGAGCCGGTGAGCAGTTCTTC
TRBV24-1,.,TRBD1,TRBJ1-5,CATMASGTGLQPQHF,TGTGCCACCATGGCATCCGGGACAGGGCTTCAGCCCCAGCATTTT
TRBV5-4,once,TRBD1,TRBJ2-1,CASIRDRGYNEQFF,TGTGCCAGCATCAGGGACAGGGGATACAATGAGCAGTTCTTC
TRBV19,.,TRBD2,TRBJ2-1,CASSYQRGPYNEQFF,TGTGCCAGTAGTTACCAGCGGGGACCCTACAATGAGCAGTTCTTC
TRBV7-2,.,TRBD1,TRBJ1-3,CASSTSTGATIYF,TGTGCCAGCAGCACATCGACAGGGGCAACCATATATTTT
TRBV5-1,.,.,TRBJ2-2,CASSLPGLNTGELFF,TGCGCCAGCAGCTTGCCAGGGCTTAACACCGGGGAGCTGTTTTTT
TRBV7-9,.,TRBD1,TRBJ1-3,CASSSGQGLPGNTIYF,TGTGCCAGCAGCTCAGGACAGGGGCTACCTGGAAACACCATATATTTT
TRBV7-2,.,TRBD1,TRBJ1-1,CASSLRKQGAVNTEAFF,TGTGCCAGCAGCCTACGGAAACAGGGGGCGGTGAACACTGAAGCTTTCTTT
TRBV5-6,.,.,TRBJ2-3,CASSFGGGTDTQYF,TGTGCCAGCAGCTTCGGCGGGGGCACAGATACGCAGTATTTT
TRBV5-8,.,TRBD2,TRBJ2-5,CASSPGGRRQETQYF,TGTGCCAGCAGCCCGGGAGGTAGGAGACAAGAGACCCAGTACTTC
TRBV10-2,.,TRBD1,TRBJ1-1,CASIEFRQGTEAFF,TGCGCCAGCATCGAATTCCGACAGGGGACTGAAGCTTTCTTT
TRBV18,.,TRBD1,TRBJ1-1,CASSPYAGGYTEAFF,TGTGCCAGCTCACCGTACGCAGGGGGCTACACTGAAGCTTTCTTT
TRBV6-5,few,TRBD2,TRBJ2-7,CASTKLAGSSYEQYF,TGTGCCAGCACAAAACTAGCGGGGAGCTCCTACGAGCAGTACTTC
TRBV2,.,.,TRBJ2-1,CASSPTSFFEGEQFF,TGTGCCAGCAGTCCGACTAGTTTTTTTGAGGGTGAGCAGTTCTTC
TRBV5-4,.,TRBD2,TRBJ2-1,CASSWRTSGNDEQFF,TGTGCCAGCAGTTGGAGGACTAGCGGGAATGATGAGCAGTTCTTC
TRBV15,once,.,TRBJ2-1,CATSRAGTLFEQFF,TGTGCCACCAGCAGAGCCGGGACTTTATTCGAGCAGTTCTTC
TRBV5-5,.,TRBD1,TRBJ1-2,CASSLAPTGQGDGYTF,TGTGCCAGCAGCTTGGCCCCCACGGGACAGGGAGATGGCTACACCTTC
TRBV6-6,few,.,TRBJ2-2,CASSLLYGGGTGELFF,TGTGCCAGCAGCCTACTATACGGGGGTGGGACCGGGGAGCTGTTTTTT